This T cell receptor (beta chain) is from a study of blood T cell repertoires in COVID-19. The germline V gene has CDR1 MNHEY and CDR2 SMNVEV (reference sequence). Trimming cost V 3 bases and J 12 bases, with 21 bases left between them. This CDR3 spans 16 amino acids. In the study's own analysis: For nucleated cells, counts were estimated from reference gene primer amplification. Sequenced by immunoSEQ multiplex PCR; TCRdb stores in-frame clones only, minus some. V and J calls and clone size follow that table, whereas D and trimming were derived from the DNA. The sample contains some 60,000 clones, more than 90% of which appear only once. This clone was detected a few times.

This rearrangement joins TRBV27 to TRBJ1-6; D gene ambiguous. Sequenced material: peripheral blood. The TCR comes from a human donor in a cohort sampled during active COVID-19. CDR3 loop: CASSFNSPGPTRPLHF. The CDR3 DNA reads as TGTGCCAGCAGTTTTAATTCCCCTGGGCCTACCAGACCCCTCCACTTT.